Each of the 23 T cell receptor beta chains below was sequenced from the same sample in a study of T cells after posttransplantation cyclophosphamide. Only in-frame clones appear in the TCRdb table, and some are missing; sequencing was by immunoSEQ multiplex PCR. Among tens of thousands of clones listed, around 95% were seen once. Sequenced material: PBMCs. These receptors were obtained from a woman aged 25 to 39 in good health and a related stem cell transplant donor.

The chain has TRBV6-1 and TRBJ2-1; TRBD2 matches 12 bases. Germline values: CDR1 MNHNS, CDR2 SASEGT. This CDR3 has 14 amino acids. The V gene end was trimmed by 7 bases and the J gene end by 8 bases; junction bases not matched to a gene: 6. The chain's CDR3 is CASTSGGALYEQFF. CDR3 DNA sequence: TGTGCCAGCACTAGCGGGGGGGCTCTTTATGAGCAGTTCTTC.

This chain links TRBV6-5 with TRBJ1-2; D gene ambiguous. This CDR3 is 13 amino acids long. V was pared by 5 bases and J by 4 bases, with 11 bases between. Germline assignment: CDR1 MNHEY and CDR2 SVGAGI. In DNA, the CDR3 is TGTGCCAGCAGTGCACCAGATCCCTATGGCTACACCTTC. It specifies CASSAPDPYGYTF.

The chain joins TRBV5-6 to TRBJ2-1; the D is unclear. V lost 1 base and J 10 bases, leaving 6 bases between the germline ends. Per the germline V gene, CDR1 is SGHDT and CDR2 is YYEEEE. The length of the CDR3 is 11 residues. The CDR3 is CASSLSFEQFF. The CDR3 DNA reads TGTGCCAGCAGCTTGTCTTTCGAGCAGTTCTTC. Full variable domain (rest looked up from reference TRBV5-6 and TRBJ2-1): DAGVTQSPTHLIKTRGQQVTLRCSPKSGHDTVSWYQQALGQGPQFIFQYYEEEERQRGNFPDRFSGHQFPNYSSELNVNALLLGDSALYLCASSLSFEQFFGPGTRLTVL.

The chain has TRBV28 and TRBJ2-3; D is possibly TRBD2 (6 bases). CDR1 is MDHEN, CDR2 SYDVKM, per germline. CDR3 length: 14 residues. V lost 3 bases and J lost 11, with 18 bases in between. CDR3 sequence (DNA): TGTGCCAGCAGTTTCCGCGGGACTGACTCAGGGCAGTATTTT. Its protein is CASSFRGTDSGQYF.

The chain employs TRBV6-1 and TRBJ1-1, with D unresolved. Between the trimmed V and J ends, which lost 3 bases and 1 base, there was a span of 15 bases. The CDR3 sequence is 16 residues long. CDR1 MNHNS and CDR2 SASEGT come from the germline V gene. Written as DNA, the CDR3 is TGTGCCAGCAGTGACCCCGCCAGGACCCCGAACACTGAAGCTTTCTTT. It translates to CASSDPARTPNTEAFF.

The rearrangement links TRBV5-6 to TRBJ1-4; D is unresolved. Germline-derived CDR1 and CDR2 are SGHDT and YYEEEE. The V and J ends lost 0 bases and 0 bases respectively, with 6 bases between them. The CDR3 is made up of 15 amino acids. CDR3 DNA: TGTGCCAGCAGCTTGGACCTTGCAACTAATGAAAAACTGTTTTTT. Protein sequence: CASSLDLATNEKLFF.

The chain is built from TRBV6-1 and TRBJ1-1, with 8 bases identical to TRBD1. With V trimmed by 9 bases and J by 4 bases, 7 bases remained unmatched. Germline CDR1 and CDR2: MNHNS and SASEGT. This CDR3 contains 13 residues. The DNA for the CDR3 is TGTGCCAGTATAGCAGGGGGCGGCACTGAAGCTTTCTTT. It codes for CASIAGGGTEAFF.

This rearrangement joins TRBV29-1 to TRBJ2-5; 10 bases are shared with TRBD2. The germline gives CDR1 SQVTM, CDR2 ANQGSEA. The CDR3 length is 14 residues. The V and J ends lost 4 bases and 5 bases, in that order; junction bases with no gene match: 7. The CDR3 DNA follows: TGCAGCGTTGCAAGCGGGGGGGCCGGGGAGACCCAGTACTTC. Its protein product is CSVASGGAGETQYF.

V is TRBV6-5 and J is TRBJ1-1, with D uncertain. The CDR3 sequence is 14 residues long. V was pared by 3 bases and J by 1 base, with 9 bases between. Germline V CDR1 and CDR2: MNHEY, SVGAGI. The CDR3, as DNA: TGTGCCAGCAGTTATGGTCCGGGGAACACTGAAGCTTTCTTT. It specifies CASSYGPGNTEAFF.

The DNA for the CDR3 is TGTGCCAGCAGCTTAGTCGGCGGGTTCAACTCTGGAAACACCATATATTTT. Its protein product is CASSLVGGFNSGNTIYF. V gene TRBV11-2 combines with J gene TRBJ1-3; D unresolved. The germline CDR1 and CDR2 sequences are SGHAT and FQNNGV. The CDR3 spans 17 residues. V lost 1 base and J 0 bases, leaving 13 bases between the germline ends.

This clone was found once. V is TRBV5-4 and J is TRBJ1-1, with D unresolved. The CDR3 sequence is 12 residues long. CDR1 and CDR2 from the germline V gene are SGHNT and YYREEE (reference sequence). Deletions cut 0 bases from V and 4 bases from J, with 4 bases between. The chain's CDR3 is CASSLAFTEAFF. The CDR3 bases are TGTGCCAGCAGCTTGGCTTTCACTGAAGCTTTCTTT.

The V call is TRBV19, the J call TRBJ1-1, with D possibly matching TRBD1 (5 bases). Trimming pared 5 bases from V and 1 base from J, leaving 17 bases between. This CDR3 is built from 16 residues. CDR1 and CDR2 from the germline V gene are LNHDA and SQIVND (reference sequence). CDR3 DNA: TGTGCCAGTAGTCCCCTACTCAGGCAGGGGAACACTGAAGCTTTCTTT. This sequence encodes CASSPLLRQGNTEAFF.

The CDR3 protein is CASSREGQYNEQFF. The CDR3 bases are TGTGCCAGCAGCCGAGAGGGACAGTACAATGAGCAGTTCTTC. This chain uses TRBV5-6 with TRBJ2-1, with 7 bases that match TRBD1. The CDR3 sequence is 14 residues long. Unmatched junction bases numbered 5, after V lost 4 bases and J lost 4 bases. Per germline, CDR1 SGHDT and CDR2 YYEEEE. Supplemented by reference TRBV5-6 and TRBJ2-1, the full variable domain reads DAGVTQSPTHLIKTRGQQVTLRCSPKSGHDTVSWYQQALGQGPQFIFQYYEEEERQRGNFPDRFSGHQFPNYSSELNVNALLLGDSALYLCASSREGQYNEQFFGPGTRLTVL.

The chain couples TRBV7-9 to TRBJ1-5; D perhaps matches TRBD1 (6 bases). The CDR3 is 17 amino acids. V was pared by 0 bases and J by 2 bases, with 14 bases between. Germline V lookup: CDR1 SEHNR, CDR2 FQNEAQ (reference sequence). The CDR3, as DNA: TGTGCCAGCAGCTTAGCGGTGGGGGGGGCCGGCAATCAGCCCCAGCATTTT. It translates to CASSLAVGGAGNQPQHF.

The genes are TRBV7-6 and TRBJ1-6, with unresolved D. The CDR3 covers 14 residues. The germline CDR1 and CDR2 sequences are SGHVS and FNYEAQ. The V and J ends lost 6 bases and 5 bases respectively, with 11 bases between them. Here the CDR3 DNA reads TGTGCCAGCAGAAAACGGGTGGATAATTCACCCCTCCACTTT. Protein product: CASRKRVDNSPLHF.

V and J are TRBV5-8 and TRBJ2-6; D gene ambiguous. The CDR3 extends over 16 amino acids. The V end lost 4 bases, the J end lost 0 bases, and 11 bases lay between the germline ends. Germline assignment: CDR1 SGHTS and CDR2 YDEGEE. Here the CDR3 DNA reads TGTGCCAGCAGCCACGGACGGCTCTCTGGGGCCAACGTCCTGACTTTC. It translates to CASSHGRLSGANVLTF.

Here the CDR3 DNA reads TGCGCCAGCAGCCAAGCGTCATGGACAGGGGACCAAAAAACCTTC. Amino acids: CASSQASWTGDQKTF. The chain has TRBV4-3 and TRBJ1-2, with TRBD1 identical over 9 bases. J lost 14 bases, V lost 1 base, and 14 bases had no gene match. The length of the CDR3 is 15 residues. Per germline, CDR1 LGHNA and CDR2 YSLEER.

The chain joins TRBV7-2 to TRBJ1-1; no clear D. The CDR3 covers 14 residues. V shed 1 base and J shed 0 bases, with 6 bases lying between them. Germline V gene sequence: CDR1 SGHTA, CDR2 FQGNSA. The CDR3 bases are TGTGCCAGCAGCTTAGAGGGTATGAACACTGAAGCTTTCTTT. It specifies CASSLEGMNTEAFF.

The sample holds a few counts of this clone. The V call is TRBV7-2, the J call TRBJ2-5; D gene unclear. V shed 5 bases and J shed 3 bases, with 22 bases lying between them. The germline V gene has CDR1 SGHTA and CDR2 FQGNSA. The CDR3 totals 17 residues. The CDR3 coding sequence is TGTGCCAGCAGCCCCCAAAGGACCTACTACCGGGAAGAGACCCAGTACTTC. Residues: CASSPQRTYYREETQYF.

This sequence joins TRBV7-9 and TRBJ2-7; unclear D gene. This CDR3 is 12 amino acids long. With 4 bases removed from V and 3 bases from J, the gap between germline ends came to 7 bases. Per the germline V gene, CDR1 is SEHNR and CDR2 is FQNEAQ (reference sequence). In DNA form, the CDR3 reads TGTGCCAGCAGCTGGACGGACTACGAGCAGTACTTC. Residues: CASSWTDYEQYF.

CDR3 region: CASSFGSKAYNEQFF. The CDR3 DNA follows: TGTGCCAGCAGTTTCGGGAGTAAAGCCTACAATGAGCAGTTCTTC. The chain uses TRBV27 and TRBJ2-1; TRBD2 might be the D (6 bases). V gave up 3 bases and J gave up 2 bases, with 11 bases separating them. The CDR3 runs 15 residues. CDR1 and CDR2 (germline): MNHEY, SMNVEV (reference sequence).

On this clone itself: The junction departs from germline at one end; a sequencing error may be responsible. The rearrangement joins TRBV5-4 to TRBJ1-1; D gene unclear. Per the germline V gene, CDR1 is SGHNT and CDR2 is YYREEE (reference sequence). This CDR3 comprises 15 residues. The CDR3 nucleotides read TGCGCCAGCAGCCAAGATCTTGTCTCGGGAACTGAAGCTTTCTTT. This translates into CASSQDLVSGTEAFF.

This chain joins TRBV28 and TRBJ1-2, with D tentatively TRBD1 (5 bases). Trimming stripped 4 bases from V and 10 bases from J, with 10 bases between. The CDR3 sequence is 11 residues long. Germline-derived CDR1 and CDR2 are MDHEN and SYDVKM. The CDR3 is CASSSGRFYTF. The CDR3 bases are TGTGCCAGCAGTTCGGGACGGTTCTACACCTTC.